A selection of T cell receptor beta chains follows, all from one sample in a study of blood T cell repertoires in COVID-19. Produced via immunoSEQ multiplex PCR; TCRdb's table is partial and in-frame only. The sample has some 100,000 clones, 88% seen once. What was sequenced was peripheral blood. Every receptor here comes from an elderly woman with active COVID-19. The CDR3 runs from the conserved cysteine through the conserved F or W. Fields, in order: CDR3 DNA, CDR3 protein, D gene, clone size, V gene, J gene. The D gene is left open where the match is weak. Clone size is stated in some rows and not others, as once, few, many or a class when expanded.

cdr3_nt: TGTGCCAGCAGCTTAGATGACAGGTCCTACAATGAGCAGTTCTTC; cdr3_aa: CASSLDDRSYNEQFF; d_call: NA; clone_size: NA; v_call: TRBV7-2; j_call: TRBJ2-1
cdr3_nt: TGTGCCAGCAGCGACAGGGTCAACGAGCAGTACTTC; cdr3_aa: CASSDRVNEQYF; d_call: TRBD1; clone_size: NA; v_call: TRBV12-3/TRBV12-4; j_call: TRBJ2-7
cdr3_nt: TGTGCCAGTAGTAGGGGCCAGAATCAGCCCCAGCATTTT; cdr3_aa: CASSRGQNQPQHF; d_call: NA; clone_size: NA; v_call: TRBV19; j_call: TRBJ1-5
cdr3_nt: TGTGCCAGCAGTGGATACGGGAGAGCCCTAAGGGGGGAGCTGTTTTTT; cdr3_aa: CASSGYGRALRGELFF; d_call: NA; clone_size: NA; v_call: TRBV6-1; j_call: TRBJ2-2
cdr3_nt: TGTGCCAGCAGCTTACCCGTCCTAGCGTCTAGCACAGATACGCAGTATTTT; cdr3_aa: CASSLPVLASSTDTQYF; d_call: NA; clone_size: NA; v_call: TRBV11-2; j_call: TRBJ2-3
cdr3_nt: TGTGCCAGCAGCACCCGACAGCCTTACTACGAGCAGTACTTC; cdr3_aa: CASSTRQPYYEQYF; d_call: NA; clone_size: NA; v_call: TRBV21-1; j_call: TRBJ2-7
cdr3_nt: TGTGCCACCAGTGATACCCAGGGGGTTAGGACAGATACGCAGTATTTT; cdr3_aa: CATSDTQGVRTDTQYF; d_call: TRBD1; clone_size: NA; v_call: TRBV24-1; j_call: TRBJ2-3
cdr3_nt: TGTGCCAGCACCTCACAAGCTAACTATGGCTACACCTTC; cdr3_aa: CASTSQANYGYTF; d_call: NA; clone_size: NA; v_call: TRBV7-9; j_call: TRBJ1-2
cdr3_nt: TGCGCCAGCAGCCAGGCCCTACAATGGACTAGCGGGACCGGGGAGCTGTTTTTT; cdr3_aa: CASSQALQWTSGTGELFF; d_call: TRBD2; clone_size: NA; v_call: TRBV4-3; j_call: TRBJ2-2
cdr3_nt: TGTGCCACCAGCAGAGACTCAACCCATCCCCTTCGGGAGTCGTACAATGAGCAGTTCTTC; cdr3_aa: CATSRDSTHPLRESYNEQFF; d_call: NA; clone_size: NA; v_call: TRBV15; j_call: TRBJ2-1
cdr3_nt: TGTGCCAGCAGCCGCGCGGGAGGGCCTTACAATGAGCAGTTCTTC; cdr3_aa: CASSRAGGPYNEQFF; d_call: TRBD2; clone_size: once; v_call: TRBV6-5; j_call: TRBJ2-1
cdr3_nt: TGTGCCAGCAGCTTGACACTAGCGGCCGGCGAGCAGTACTTC; cdr3_aa: CASSLTLAAGEQYF; d_call: TRBD2; clone_size: NA; v_call: TRBV5-4; j_call: TRBJ2-7
cdr3_nt: TGCAGTGCTAGTTATGGGGACAGGGAGGTGTTTTTT; cdr3_aa: CSASYGDREVFF; d_call: TRBD1; clone_size: NA; v_call: TRBV20-1; j_call: TRBJ2-2
cdr3_nt: TGTGCCAGCAGTTTAACTTGGGACAGAGTTTATGGCTACACCTTC; cdr3_aa: CASSLTWDRVYGYTF; d_call: TRBD1; clone_size: NA; v_call: TRBV28; j_call: TRBJ1-2
cdr3_nt: TGTGCCAGCAGCTTGCAGGGCTACGAGCAGTACTTC; cdr3_aa: CASSLQGYEQYF; d_call: NA; clone_size: NA; v_call: TRBV7-9; j_call: TRBJ2-7
cdr3_nt: TGTGCCACACGGACTAGTTATAATGCAGATACGCAGTATTTT; cdr3_aa: CATRTSYNADTQYF; d_call: TRBD2; clone_size: NA; v_call: TRBV19; j_call: TRBJ2-3
cdr3_nt: TGTGCCAGCAGCGTAGTATCCGGAGGAACAGATACGCAGTATTTT; cdr3_aa: CASSVVSGGTDTQYF; d_call: NA; clone_size: NA; v_call: TRBV9; j_call: TRBJ2-3
cdr3_nt: TGTGCCAGCAGCATCCTCGACAGGGTGGGAGATACGCAGTATTTT; cdr3_aa: CASSILDRVGDTQYF; d_call: TRBD1; clone_size: NA; v_call: TRBV5-6; j_call: TRBJ2-3
cdr3_nt: TGTGCCAGCCCATCTTTTAGCGGGAGCTCCTACAATGAGCAGTTCTTC; cdr3_aa: CASPSFSGSSYNEQFF; d_call: TRBD2; clone_size: NA; v_call: TRBV7-2; j_call: TRBJ2-1
cdr3_nt: TGTGCCAGCAGTGACAGGGGGCCCCTTGCAACTAATGAAAAACTGTTTTTT; cdr3_aa: CASSDRGPLATNEKLFF; d_call: TRBD1; clone_size: NA; v_call: TRBV27; j_call: TRBJ1-4
cdr3_nt: TGTGCCAGCAGCAACCGGGACACCTACGAGCAGTACTTC; cdr3_aa: CASSNRDTYEQYF; d_call: NA; clone_size: NA; v_call: TRBV11-3; j_call: TRBJ2-7
cdr3_nt: TGTGCCAGCAGCTTTGCGGGAGGGCCCCAAAACATTCAGTACTTC; cdr3_aa: CASSFAGGPQNIQYF; d_call: TRBD2; clone_size: NA; v_call: TRBV5-4; j_call: TRBJ2-4
cdr3_nt: TGTGCCACCAGCAGAGGCGGCACAGGGGGGCGGACTGAAGCTTTCTTT; cdr3_aa: CATSRGGTGGRTEAFF; d_call: TRBD1; clone_size: NA; v_call: TRBV15; j_call: TRBJ1-1
cdr3_nt: TGTGCCAGCAGCTTAAGAGCGGGAGGGCCCGGGGAGCTGTTTTTT; cdr3_aa: CASSLRAGGPGELFF; d_call: TRBD2; clone_size: NA; v_call: TRBV7-3; j_call: TRBJ2-2
cdr3_nt: TGCGCCAGCAGCTTGGGGCAGGGCTATGAAAAACTGTTTTTT; cdr3_aa: CASSLGQGYEKLFF; d_call: NA; clone_size: NA; v_call: TRBV5-1; j_call: TRBJ1-4
cdr3_nt: TGTGCCAGCAGCCAAGTCCTATATCCTTACGAGCAGTACTTC; cdr3_aa: CASSQVLYPYEQYF; d_call: NA; clone_size: NA; v_call: TRBV3-1/TRBV3-2; j_call: TRBJ2-7
cdr3_nt: TGTGCCAGCAGTCGGACAGAAAATAGCAATCAGCCCCAGCATTTT; cdr3_aa: CASSRTENSNQPQHF; d_call: NA; clone_size: once; v_call: TRBV6-2/TRBV6-3; j_call: TRBJ1-5
cdr3_nt: TGTGCCAGCAGCCGACTTCAGGGGAATGGCTACACCTTC; cdr3_aa: CASSRLQGNGYTF; d_call: NA; clone_size: NA; v_call: TRBV7-9; j_call: TRBJ1-2
cdr3_nt: TGTGCCAGCAGCTCCGCTACGACTAGGGCCCAAGAGCAGTACTTC; cdr3_aa: CASSSATTRAQEQYF; d_call: NA; clone_size: NA; v_call: TRBV7-8; j_call: TRBJ2-7
cdr3_nt: TGTGCCAGCAGCTTTCAACAGGGAGTGTTCTATGGCTACACCTTC; cdr3_aa: CASSFQQGVFYGYTF; d_call: NA; clone_size: once; v_call: TRBV7-8; j_call: TRBJ1-2
cdr3_nt: TGTGCCAGCAGCTTAAGGCAGGGGGATAGAGCTAACTATGGCTACACCTTC; cdr3_aa: CASSLRQGDRANYGYTF; d_call: TRBD1; clone_size: NA; v_call: TRBV7-3; j_call: TRBJ1-2
cdr3_nt: TGTGCCAGCAGTTTATTTTCTAGCGGGAGGCCCTACGAGCAGTACTTC; cdr3_aa: CASSLFSSGRPYEQYF; d_call: TRBD2; clone_size: once; v_call: TRBV27; j_call: TRBJ2-7
cdr3_nt: TGTGCTACAGCGATAACTAGCGGTTACAATGAGCAGTTCTTC; cdr3_aa: CATAITSGYNEQFF; d_call: TRBD2; clone_size: NA; v_call: TRBV6-5; j_call: TRBJ2-1
cdr3_nt: TGTGCCAGCAGCCCCCGTAGCACCGGGGAGCTGTTTTTT; cdr3_aa: CASSPRSTGELFF; d_call: NA; clone_size: medium-sized; v_call: TRBV7-9; j_call: TRBJ2-2
cdr3_nt: TGTGCCAGCAGTTCCCTGACTAGCACCTACGAGCAGTACTTC; cdr3_aa: CASSSLTSTYEQYF; d_call: TRBD2; clone_size: once; v_call: TRBV28; j_call: TRBJ2-7
cdr3_nt: TGTGCCAGCAGCCTGACAGGGAAATTGTACGAGCAGTACTTC; cdr3_aa: CASSLTGKLYEQYF; d_call: TRBD1; clone_size: NA; v_call: TRBV7-2; j_call: TRBJ2-7
cdr3_nt: TGTGCCAGGACACAGGGAATTCGGGAGACCCAGTACTTC; cdr3_aa: CARTQGIRETQYF; d_call: NA; clone_size: NA; v_call: TRBV28; j_call: TRBJ2-5
cdr3_nt: TGTGCCAGCAGTGAAGTCGGGGACTATGGCTACACCTTC; cdr3_aa: CASSEVGDYGYTF; d_call: NA; clone_size: NA; v_call: TRBV6-1; j_call: TRBJ1-2
cdr3_nt: TGTGCCAGTAGTATAGGCGGACAGGGTCGTTCACCCCTCCACTTT; cdr3_aa: CASSIGGQGRSPLHF; d_call: TRBD1; clone_size: NA; v_call: TRBV19; j_call: TRBJ1-6
cdr3_nt: TGTGCCAGCAGTCGAGACACCTCAGGTGAGCAGTTCTTC; cdr3_aa: CASSRDTSGEQFF; d_call: NA; clone_size: NA; v_call: TRBV28; j_call: TRBJ2-1
cdr3_nt: TGCGCCAGCAGCCACCTAGTTACCGGGACTAGCGGCGATGAGCAGTTCTTC; cdr3_aa: CASSHLVTGTSGDEQFF; d_call: TRBD2; clone_size: NA; v_call: TRBV4-1; j_call: TRBJ2-1
cdr3_nt: TGTGCCAGCAGTGATAGACAGGTTGAGACCCAGTACTTC; cdr3_aa: CASSDRQVETQYF; d_call: NA; clone_size: NA; v_call: TRBV6-6; j_call: TRBJ2-5